A single T cell receptor (beta chain) is shown here with its context. At least ten counts were recorded for this clonotype. Its target antigen remains unknown. No base quality values were provided; no much bigger clone lies one nucleotide off. Sequencing instrument: Illumina HiSeq 1500. TCRdb trimmed the raw reads at Q25, called clones with MiXCR and kept productive beta chains. Rows matching on CDR3 protein sequence are summarized as one entry with the most common DNA and genes. Present in this sample are about 200,000 distinct CDR3 sequences, roughly 9% of which were seen just once. Jointly, the top ten make up approximately 4.6% of the sample. This entry comes from a study of T cell repertoires in cytomegalovirus infection (dated by TCRdb to between 2019 and 2020). Study-wide context: Donor HLA type was relevant to the analysis, as public TCR beta signatures indicated carriage of CMV infection together with the matching HLA type. What the work shows at the level of the full study, not this receptor alone: The ex vivo response was dominated by HLA-C-restricted CMV-specific TCR beta clonotypes, which also provided the single most frequent clonotype in two of eight donors. In both this cohort and an independent cohort of 352 donors, the cumulative frequency of public TCR beta family members distinguished carriers of CMV infection plus the relevant HLA type.

The CDR3 runs 13 amino acids, cysteine and phenylalanine included. The only DNA kept is the CDR3, 39 bases in frame from the first base. V is reduced by 5 bases and J by 6 bases, leaving a spacing of 10 bases between them. CDR1 and CDR2, per the germline V gene, are SGHTA and FQGNSA. This clonotype was obtained from a human donor in good health (CMV status not recorded). Some clones in this sample may be carry-over from other donors' samples. The V gene is TRBV7-2 and the J gene is TRBJ2-2, with the identity of the D gene unclear. The sequencing sample was made of PBMCs. The CDR3 sequence is CASSTDPAGELFF. At the DNA level, the sequence is TGTGCCAGCAGCACCGACCCAGCCGGGGAGCTGTTTTTT. Reference TRBV7-2 and TRBJ2-2 proteins supply the regions before and after the CDR3; the full variable domain is: GAGVSQSPSNKVTEKGKDVELRCDPISGHTALYWYRQSLGQGLEFLIYFQGNSAPDKSGLPSDRFSAERTGGSVSTLTIQRTQQEDSAVYLCASSTDPAGELFFGEGSRLTVL.